This T cell receptor beta chain is from a study of breast tumors, draining lymph nodes, adjacent tissues. Points from the study as a whole: Luminal-like breast cancer showed significantly higher tumor–nontumor repertoire similarity than basal-like.

In regard to this clonotype: Its target is unknown.

This CDR3 has 16 residues. The germline V and J ends were trimmed by 6 bases and 6 bases, with 21 bases remaining between them. TCRdb used MiXCR to reprocess the multiplex PCR reads, holding one entry per CDR3 protein. The sample gives fewer than 25,000 distinct CDR3 sequences, about 70% of which show up once; 23% is in the top ten. The J gene is TRBJ2-1, the V gene TRBV12-3 or TRBV12-4; possibly TRBD1 or TRBD2 for D (5 bases each). Source material: tumor-adjacent breast tissue. This receptor was taken from a female donor with breast cancer. Some clones in this sample may be carry-over from other donors' samples. The CDR3 bases are TGTGCCAGCAGCCAGACGGGACGGGGTGCAGCCAATGAGCAGTTCTTC. Its protein product is CASSQTGRGAANEQFF.